Sequencing of this T cell receptor (beta chain) was carried out in a study of human T cells and chemical hapten exposure. Described time point: patch test 1, 2 weeks after DPC sensitization. Treatment denoted: therapeutic diphenylcyclopropenone sensitization with weekly scalp DPC. In its sample, this clonotype was seen many times. Its specificity is unknown. Germline values: CDR1 LGHDT, CDR2 YNNKEL (reference sequence). This CDR3 contains 16 residues. Unmatched junction bases numbered 9, after V lost 2 bases and J lost 9 bases. TCRdb called the RACE reads again in MiXCR, with one record for every CDR3 protein. The repertoire includes some 350,000 distinct CDR3 sequences, under 8% of them detected once, and approximately 8% sits in the top ten. Points from the study as a whole: Alopecia affecting every donor means their immune response may not match healthy people's. After DPC sensitization, TCRs above 1 in 1000 frequency showed no change. Versus controls, expanded TCRs had significantly more large CDR3 similarity clusters.

The chain employs TRBV3-1 and TRBJ1-6, with 8 bases lining up with TRBD1. The clonotype originates from a woman aged 18-35 years with alopecia areata. Some clones in this sample may be carry-over from other donors' samples. This material consisted of whole blood, taken in connection with sensitization to the hapten diphenylcyclopropenone (DPC). The CDR3 region is CASSQLVSGGGSPLHF. The CDR3 region has the DNA TGTGCCAGCAGCCAACTGGTCTCAGGGGGCGGTTCACCCCTCCACTTT.